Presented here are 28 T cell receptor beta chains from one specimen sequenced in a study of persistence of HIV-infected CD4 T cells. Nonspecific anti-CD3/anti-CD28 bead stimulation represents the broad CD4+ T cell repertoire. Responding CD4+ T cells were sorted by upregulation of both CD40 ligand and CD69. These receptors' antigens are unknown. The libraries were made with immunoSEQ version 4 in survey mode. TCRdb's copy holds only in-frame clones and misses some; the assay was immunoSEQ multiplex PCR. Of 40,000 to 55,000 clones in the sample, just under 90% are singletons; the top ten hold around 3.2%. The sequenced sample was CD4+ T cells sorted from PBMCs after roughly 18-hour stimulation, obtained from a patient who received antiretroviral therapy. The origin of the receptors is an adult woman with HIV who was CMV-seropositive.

CDR3 DNA: TGTGCCAGCAGCCTTTTGAGGGACAGGGGCACTGAAGCTTTCTTT. Amino acids: CASSLLRDRGTEAFF. The rearrangement joins TRBV14 to TRBJ1-1; TRBD1 agrees at 10 bases. CDR3 length equals 15 residues. V was pared by 4 bases and J by 4 bases, with 6 bases of the junction left unmatched. CDR1 and CDR2 (germline): SGHDN, FVKESK.

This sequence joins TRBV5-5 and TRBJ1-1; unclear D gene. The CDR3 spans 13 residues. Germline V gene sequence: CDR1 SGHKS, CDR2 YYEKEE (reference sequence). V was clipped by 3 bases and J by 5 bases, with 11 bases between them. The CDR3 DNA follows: TGTGCCAGCAGCTATCTTTGGGATACTGAAGCTTTCTTT. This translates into CASSYLWDTEAFF.

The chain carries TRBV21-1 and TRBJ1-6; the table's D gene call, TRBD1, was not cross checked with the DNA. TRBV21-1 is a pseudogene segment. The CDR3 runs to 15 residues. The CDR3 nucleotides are TGTGCCAGCAGCAAACGAACAGGCTATAATTCACCCCTCCACTTT. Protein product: CASSKRTGYNSPLHF.

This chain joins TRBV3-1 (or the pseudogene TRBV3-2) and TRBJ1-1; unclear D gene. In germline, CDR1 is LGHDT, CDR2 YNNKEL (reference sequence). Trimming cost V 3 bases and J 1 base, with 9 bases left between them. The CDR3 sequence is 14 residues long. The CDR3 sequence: CASSQQEGNTEAFF. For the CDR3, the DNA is TGTGCCAGCAGCCAGCAGGAGGGGAACACTGAAGCTTTCTTT.

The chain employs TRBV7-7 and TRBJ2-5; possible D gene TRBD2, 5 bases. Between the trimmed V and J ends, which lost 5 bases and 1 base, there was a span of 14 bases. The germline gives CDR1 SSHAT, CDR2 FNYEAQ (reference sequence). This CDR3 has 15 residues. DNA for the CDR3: TGTGCCAGCAGCCTACCGCCCGCGGGCCAAGAGACCCAGTACTTC. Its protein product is CASSLPPAGQETQYF.

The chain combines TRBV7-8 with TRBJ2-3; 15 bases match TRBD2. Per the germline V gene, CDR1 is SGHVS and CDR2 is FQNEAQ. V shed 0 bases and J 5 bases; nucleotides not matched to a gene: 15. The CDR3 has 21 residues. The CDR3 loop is CASSLALAGLAGGQGGDTQYF. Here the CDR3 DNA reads TGTGCCAGCAGCTTAGCGTTGGCAGGACTAGCGGGGGGGCAGGGGGGAGATACGCAGTATTTT.

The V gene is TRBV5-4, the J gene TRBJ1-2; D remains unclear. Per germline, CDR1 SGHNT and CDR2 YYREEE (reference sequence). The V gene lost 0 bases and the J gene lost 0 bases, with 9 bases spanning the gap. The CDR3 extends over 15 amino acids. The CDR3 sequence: CASSLATAANYGYTF. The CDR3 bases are TGTGCCAGCAGCTTGGCCACGGCGGCTAACTATGGCTACACCTTC. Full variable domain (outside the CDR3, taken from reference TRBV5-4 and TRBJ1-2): ETGVTQSPTHLIKTRGQQVTLRCSSQSGHNTVSWYQQALGQGPQFIFQYYREEENGRGNFPPRFSGLQFPNYSSELNVNALELDDSALYLCASSLATAANYGYTFGSGTRLTVV.

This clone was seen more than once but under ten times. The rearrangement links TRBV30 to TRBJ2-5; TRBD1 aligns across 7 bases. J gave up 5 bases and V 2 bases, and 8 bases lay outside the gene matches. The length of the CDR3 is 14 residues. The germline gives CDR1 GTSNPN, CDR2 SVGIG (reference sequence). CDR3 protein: CAWSWETGRETQYF. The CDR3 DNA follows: TGTGCCTGGAGTTGGGAGACAGGGCGCGAGACCCAGTACTTC.

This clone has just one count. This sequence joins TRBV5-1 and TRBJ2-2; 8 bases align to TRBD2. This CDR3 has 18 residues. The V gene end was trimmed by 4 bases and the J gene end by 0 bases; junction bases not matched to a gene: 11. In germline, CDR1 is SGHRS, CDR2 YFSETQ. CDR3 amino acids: CASSPLAGAFSNTGELFF. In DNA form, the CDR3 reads TGCGCCAGCAGCCCGCTAGCGGGCGCGTTCTCGAACACCGGGGAGCTGTTTTTT.

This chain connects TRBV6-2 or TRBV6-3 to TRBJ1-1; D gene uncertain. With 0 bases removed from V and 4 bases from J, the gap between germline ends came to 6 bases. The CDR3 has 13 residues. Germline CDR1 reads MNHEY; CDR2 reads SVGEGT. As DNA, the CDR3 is TGTGCCAGCAGTTACTCGAGGGTCACTGAAGCTTTCTTT. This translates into CASSYSRVTEAFF.

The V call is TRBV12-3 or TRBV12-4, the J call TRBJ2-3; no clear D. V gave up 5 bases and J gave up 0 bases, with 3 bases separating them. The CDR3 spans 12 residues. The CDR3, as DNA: TGTGCCAGCAGTGGAAGCACAGATACGCAGTATTTT. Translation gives CASSGSTDTQYF.

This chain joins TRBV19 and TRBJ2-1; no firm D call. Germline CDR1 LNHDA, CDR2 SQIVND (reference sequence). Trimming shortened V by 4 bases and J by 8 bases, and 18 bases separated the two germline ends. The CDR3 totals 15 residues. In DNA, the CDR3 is TGTGCCAGTAGTAACCCAACCACCGCGGCTGATGAGCAGTTCTTC. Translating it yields CASSNPTTAADEQFF. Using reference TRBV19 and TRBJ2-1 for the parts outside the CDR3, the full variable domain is DGGITQSPKYLFRKEGQNVTLSCEQNLNHDAMYWYRQDPGQGLRLIYYSQIVNDFQKGDIAEGYSVSREKKESFPLTVTSAQKNPTAFYLCASSNPTTAADEQFFGPGTRLTVL.

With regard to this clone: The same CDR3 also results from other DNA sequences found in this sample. Here the CDR3 DNA reads TGTGCCACCAGGGGCAACAGGGACGAAATGAACACTGAAGCTTTCTTT. It codes for CATRGNRDEMNTEAFF. This sequence joins TRBV24-1 and TRBJ1-1; maybe TRBD1 (6 bases). This CDR3 comprises 16 residues. CDR1 is KGHDR and CDR2 is SFDVKD in the germline V gene. V lost 7 bases and J 0 bases, leaving 17 bases between the germline ends.

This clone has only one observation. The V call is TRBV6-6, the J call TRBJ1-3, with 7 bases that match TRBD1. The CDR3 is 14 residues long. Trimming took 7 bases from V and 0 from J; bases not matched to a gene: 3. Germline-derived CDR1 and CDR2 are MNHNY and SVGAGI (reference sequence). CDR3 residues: CASMDRLSGNTIYF. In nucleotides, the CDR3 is TGTGCCAGCATGGACAGGCTCTCTGGAAACACCATATATTTT.

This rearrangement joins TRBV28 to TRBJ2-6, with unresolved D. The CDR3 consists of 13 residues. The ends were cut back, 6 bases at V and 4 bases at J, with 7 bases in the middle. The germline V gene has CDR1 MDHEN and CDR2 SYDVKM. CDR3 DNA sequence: TGTGCCAGCAGCCCCGGAGGGGCCAACGTCCTGACTTTC. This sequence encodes CASSPGGANVLTF.

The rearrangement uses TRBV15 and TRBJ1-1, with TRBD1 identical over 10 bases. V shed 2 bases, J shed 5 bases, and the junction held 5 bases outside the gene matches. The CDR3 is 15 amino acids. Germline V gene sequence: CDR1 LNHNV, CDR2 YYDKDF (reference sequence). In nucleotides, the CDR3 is TGTGCCACCAGCAGATACGGACAGGGGGATACTGAAGCTTTCTTT. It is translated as CATSRYGQGDTEAFF. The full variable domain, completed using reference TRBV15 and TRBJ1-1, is DAMVIQNPRYQVTQFGKPVTLSCSQTLNHNVMYWYQQKSSQAPKLLFHYYDKDFNNEADTPDNFQSRRPNTSFCFLDIRSPGLGDTAMYLCATSRYGQGDTEAFFGQGTRLTVV.

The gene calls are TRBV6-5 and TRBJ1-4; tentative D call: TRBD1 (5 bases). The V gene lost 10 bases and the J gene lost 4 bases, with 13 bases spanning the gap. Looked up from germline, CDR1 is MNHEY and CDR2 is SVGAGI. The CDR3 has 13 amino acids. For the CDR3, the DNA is TGTGCCACCTCTGATGGGGGTAATGAAAAACTGTTTTTT. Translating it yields CATSDGGNEKLFF.

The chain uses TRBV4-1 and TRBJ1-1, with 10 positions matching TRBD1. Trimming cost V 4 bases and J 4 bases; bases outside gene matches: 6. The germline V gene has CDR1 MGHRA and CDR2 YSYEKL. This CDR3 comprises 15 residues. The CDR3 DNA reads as TGCGCCAGCAGCCCCGACAGGGGGCCGGGCACTGAAGCTTTCTTT. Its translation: CASSPDRGPGTEAFF.

Written as DNA, the CDR3 is TGTGCCACCAGTACTAGACAGGGGGGAACAGATACGCAGTATTTT. It is translated as CATSTRQGGTDTQYF. V and J are TRBV15 and TRBJ2-3, with TRBD1 identical over 9 bases. V dropped 6 bases and J dropped 3; count of bases not matched to a gene: 7. Germline V gene sequence: CDR1 LNHNV, CDR2 YYDKDF (reference sequence). This CDR3 comprises 15 residues.

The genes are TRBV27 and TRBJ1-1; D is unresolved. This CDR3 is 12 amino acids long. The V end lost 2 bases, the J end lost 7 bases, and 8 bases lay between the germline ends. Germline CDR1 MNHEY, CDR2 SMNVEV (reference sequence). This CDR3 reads CASSLKGREAFF. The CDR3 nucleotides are TGTGCCAGCAGTTTAAAAGGCCGTGAAGCTTTCTTT.

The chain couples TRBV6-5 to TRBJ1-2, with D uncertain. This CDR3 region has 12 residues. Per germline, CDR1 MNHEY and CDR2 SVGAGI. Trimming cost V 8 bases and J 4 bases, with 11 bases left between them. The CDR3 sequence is CASRKDAYGYTF. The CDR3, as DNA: TGTGCCAGCCGGAAGGATGCCTATGGCTACACCTTC.

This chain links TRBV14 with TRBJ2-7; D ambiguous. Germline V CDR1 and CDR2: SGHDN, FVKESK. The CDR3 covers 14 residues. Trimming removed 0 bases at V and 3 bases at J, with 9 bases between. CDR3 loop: CASSQDLVSYEQYF. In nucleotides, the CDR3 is TGTGCCAGCAGCCAAGATTTGGTAAGCTACGAGCAGTACTTC.

CDR3 coding DNA: TGTGCCAGCAGGACCGGGACGGAGAACACTGAAGCTTTCTTT. Translation: CASRTGTENTEAFF. The chain joins TRBV6-5 to TRBJ1-1, with a weak D call TRBD1 (5 bases). CDR3 length: 14 residues. The ends were cut back, 6 bases at V and 1 base at J, with 12 bases in the middle. Germline V gene data show CDR1 as MNHEY and CDR2 as SVGAGI.

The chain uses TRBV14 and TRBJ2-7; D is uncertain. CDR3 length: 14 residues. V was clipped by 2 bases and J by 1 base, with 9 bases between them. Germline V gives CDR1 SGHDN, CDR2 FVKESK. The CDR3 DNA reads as TGTGCCAGCAGCCAATACAGTGTTTCCTACGAGCAGTACTTC. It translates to CASSQYSVSYEQYF.

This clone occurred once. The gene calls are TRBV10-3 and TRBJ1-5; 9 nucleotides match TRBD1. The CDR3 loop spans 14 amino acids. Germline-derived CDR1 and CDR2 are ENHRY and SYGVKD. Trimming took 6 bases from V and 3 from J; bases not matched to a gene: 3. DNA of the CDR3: TGTGCCATCAGAAGGACAGGGGACAATCAGCCCCAGCATTTT. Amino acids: CAIRRTGDNQPQHF.

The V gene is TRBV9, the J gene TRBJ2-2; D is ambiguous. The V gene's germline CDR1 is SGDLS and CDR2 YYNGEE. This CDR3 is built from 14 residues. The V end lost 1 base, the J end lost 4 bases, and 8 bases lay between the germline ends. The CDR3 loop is CASSVTEPTGELFF. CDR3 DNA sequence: TGTGCCAGCAGCGTAACGGAGCCCACCGGGGAGCTGTTTTTT.

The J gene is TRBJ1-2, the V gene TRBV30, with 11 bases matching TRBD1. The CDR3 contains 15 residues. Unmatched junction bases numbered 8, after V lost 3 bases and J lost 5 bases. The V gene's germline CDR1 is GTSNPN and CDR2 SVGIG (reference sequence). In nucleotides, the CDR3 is TGTGCCTGGAGCCTACCGGGACAGGGGGGGTATGGCTACACCTTC. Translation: CAWSLPGQGGYGYTF.

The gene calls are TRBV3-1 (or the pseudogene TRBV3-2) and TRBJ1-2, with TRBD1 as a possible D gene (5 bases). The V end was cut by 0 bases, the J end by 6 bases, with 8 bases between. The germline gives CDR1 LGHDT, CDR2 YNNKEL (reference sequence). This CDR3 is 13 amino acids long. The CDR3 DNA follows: TGTGCCAGCAGCCAAGATGGCAGGGATGGCTACACCTTC. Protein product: CASSQDGRDGYTF.